These 5 T cell receptor beta chains were sequenced from one sample in a study of blood T cell repertoires in COVID-19. Method: immunoSEQ multiplex PCR; TCRdb's copy keeps in-frame clones and lacks some. In the table there are under 55,000 clones, about 85% of which are singletons. The source material was peripheral blood. Every receptor here comes from a man aged 40-49 years with active COVID-19.

The rearrangement joins TRBV7-9 to TRBJ1-1; a possible D gene is TRBD1 (6 bases). CDR3 length equals 13 residues. V was cut by 4 bases and J by 6 bases, with 12 bases left in between. In germline, CDR1 is SEHNR, CDR2 FQNEAQ (reference sequence). The CDR3 region has the DNA TGTGCCAGCAGCTCACAGGGTCCCGCTGAAGCTTTCTTT. Its protein product is CASSSQGPAEAFF.

This chain uses TRBV28 with TRBJ1-4, with D perhaps TRBD1 (5 bases). The V gene's germline CDR1 is MDHEN and CDR2 SYDVKM. There are 15 residues in the CDR3. Deletions cut 5 bases from V and 12 bases from J, with 22 bases between. The CDR3 is CASSPPFDMKGELFF. DNA of the CDR3: TGTGCCAGCAGTCCCCCGTTCGATATGAAAGGGGAACTGTTTTTT. The full variable domain, with the rest looked up from reference TRBV28 and TRBJ1-4, is DVKVTQSSRYLVKRTGEKVFLECVQDMDHENMFWYRQDPGLGLRLIYFSYDVKMKEKGDIPEGYSVSREKKERFSLILESASTNQTSMYLCASSPPFDMKGELFFGSGTQLSVL.

V is TRBV2 and J is TRBJ1-2; D ambiguous. Trimming pared 7 bases from V and 5 bases from J, leaving 17 bases between. CDR1 is SNHLY, CDR2 FYNNEI, per germline. CDR3 length: 14 amino acids. The CDR3 region is CASTLRGSGYGYTF. In DNA form, the CDR3 reads TGTGCCAGCACCTTGAGAGGGTCGGGGTATGGCTACACCTTC.

This clone was recorded once. CDR3 region: CASTRGGTTGELFF. DNA for the CDR3: TGCGCCAGCACACGCGGGGGGACCACCGGGGAGCTGTTTTTT. V gene TRBV5-1 combines with J gene TRBJ2-2, with 8 bases lining up with TRBD2. The CDR3 has 14 amino acids. The germline V gene has CDR1 SGHRS and CDR2 YFSETQ. Unmatched junction bases numbered 5, after V lost 6 bases and J lost 4 bases.

This clone appeared a single time. This chain uses TRBV5-6 with TRBJ2-1, with D unresolved. Deletions cut 3 bases from V and 8 bases from J, with 12 bases between. The germline V gene encodes CDR1 SGHDT and CDR2 YYEEEE. This CDR3 contains 13 residues. This CDR3 is CASSSILRDEQFF. The CDR3 DNA is TGTGCCAGCAGCTCAATATTGAGAGATGAGCAGTTCTTC.